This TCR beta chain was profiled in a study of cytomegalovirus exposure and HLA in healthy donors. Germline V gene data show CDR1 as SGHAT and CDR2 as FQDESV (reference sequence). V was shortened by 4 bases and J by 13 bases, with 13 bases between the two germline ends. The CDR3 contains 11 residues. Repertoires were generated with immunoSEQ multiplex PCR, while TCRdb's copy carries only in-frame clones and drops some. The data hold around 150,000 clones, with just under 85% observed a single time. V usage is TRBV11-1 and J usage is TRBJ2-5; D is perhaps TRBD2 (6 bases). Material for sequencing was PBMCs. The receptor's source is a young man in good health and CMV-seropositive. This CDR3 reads CASSSTSRRYF. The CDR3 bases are TGTGCCAGCAGCTCAACTAGCCGGAGGTACTTC.